Listed below are T cell receptor beta chains from one sample, sequenced in a study of cytomegalovirus exposure and HLA in healthy donors. Profiled with immunoSEQ multiplex PCR; TCRdb holds only in-frame clones, not every one. The repertoire includes tens of thousands of clones, roughly 80% of them detected once, and about 1.2% sits in the top ten. Input material: PBMCs. The receptors come from a girl aged 2-10 years in good health and CMV-seropositive. Both conserved end residues are part of each CDR3. D genes are given only for firm matches. Clone size appears in some rows only: once, few, many, or a class for an expanded clone.

D gene	J gene	clone size	V gene	CDR3 protein	CDR3 DNA
NA	TRBJ2-2	few	TRBV9	CASSVSLASNTGELFF	TGTGCCAGCAGCGTAAGTTTAGCGTCGAACACCGGGGAGCTGTTTTTT
NA	TRBJ1-4	NA	TRBV6-6	CASSYGQGGEKLFF	TGTGCCAGCAGTTACGGTCAGGGAGGGGAAAAACTGTTTTTT
NA	TRBJ2-1	NA	TRBV14	CASSADRYNEQFF	TGTGCCAGCAGCGCAGATCGCTACAATGAGCAGTTCTTC
NA	TRBJ2-2	NA	TRBV21-1	CASSKVGGPGISGELFF	TGTGCCAGCAGCAAAGTAGGGGGTCCAGGGATCAGCGGGGAGCTGTTTTTT
TRBD2	TRBJ2-1	NA	TRBV5-6	CASSLRGTSGYNEQFF	TGTGCCAGCAGCTTGAGAGGGACTAGCGGATACAATGAGCAGTTCTTC
TRBD1	TRBJ1-1	once	TRBV6-5	CASRQGENTEAFF	TGTGCCAGCAGGCAGGGGGAGAACACTGAAGCTTTCTTT
TRBD2	TRBJ2-5	NA	TRBV16	CASSEGTSGQETQYF	TGTGCCAGCAGCGAAGGGACTAGCGGTCAAGAGACCCAGTACTTC
NA	TRBJ1-2	NA	TRBV19	CASSTWQGTNGYTF	TGTGCCAGTAGTACTTGGCAGGGAACTAATGGCTACACCTTC
NA	TRBJ2-7	NA	TRBV29-1	CSAETGSEQYF	TGCAGCGCTGAAACAGGGTCCGAGCAGTACTTC
NA	TRBJ2-4	NA	TRBV19	CASSTGGGLDLGKNIQYF	TGTGCCAGTAGTACCGGGGGTGGATTAGATCTTGGCAAAAACATTCAGTACTTC
TRBD2	TRBJ2-3	NA	TRBV7-9	CATRGVGDTQYF	TGTGCCACCCGGGGGGTTGGAGATACGCAGTATTTT
NA	TRBJ1-1	NA	TRBV28	CASNGQNTEAFF	TGTGCCAGCAACGGACAGAACACTGAAGCTTTCTTT
NA	TRBJ1-2	NA	TRBV29-1	CSVEDRQGGYTF	TGCAGCGTTGAAGATCGTCAGGGAGGCTACACCTTC
NA	TRBJ1-5	few	TRBV28	CASSYFPTENSNQPQHF	TGTGCCAGCAGTTATTTCCCGACAGAAAATAGCAATCAGCCCCAGCATTTT
TRBD2	TRBJ2-1	NA	TRBV27	CASSGLAGVREQFF	TGTGCCAGCAGCGGACTAGCGGGGGTGCGTGAGCAGTTCTTC
NA	TRBJ1-1	NA	TRBV20-1	CSARPTEAFF	TGCAGTGCTAGACCGACTGAAGCTTTCTTT
NA	TRBJ1-1	NA	TRBV9	CASSYDTGTAEAFF	TGTGCCAGCAGCTACGACACAGGGACGGCGGAAGCTTTCTTT
NA	TRBJ2-7	NA	TRBV5-1	CASSFGSGYEQYF	TGCGCCAGCAGCTTTGGATCAGGGTACGAGCAGTACTTC
NA	TRBJ2-7	once	TRBV10-3	CAISLGEASYEQYF	TGTGCCATCAGCCTCGGGGAGGCCTCCTACGAGCAGTACTTC
TRBD1	TRBJ1-1	once	TRBV5-1	CASSSGQGTWNTEAFF	TGCGCCAGCAGCTCAGGACAGGGGACATGGAACACTGAAGCTTTCTTT
NA	TRBJ2-7	NA	TRBV15	CATRRDILTGDYEQYF	TGTGCCACCCGCCGAGATATTTTAACGGGAGACTACGAGCAGTACTTC
TRBD1	TRBJ2-7	NA	TRBV6-5	CASSYSGTVPYEQYF	TGTGCCAGCAGTTACTCAGGGACAGTACCCTACGAGCAGTACTTC
TRBD2	TRBJ2-7	NA	TRBV7-9	CASSWPTSGNYEQYF	TGTGCCAGCAGCTGGCCAACTAGCGGGAACTACGAGCAGTACTTC
TRBD1	TRBJ1-5	few	TRBV28	CASSFGDRFNQPQHF	TGTGCCAGCAGTTTCGGGGACAGATTCAATCAGCCCCAGCATTTT
NA	TRBJ2-5	NA	TRBV14	CASSPRVDYRLKETQYF	TGTGCCAGCAGCCCAAGGGTCGACTACCGCCTTAAAGAGACCCAGTACTTC
TRBD2	TRBJ2-7	NA	TRBV5-1	CASSLALAGGPSYEQYF	TGCGCCAGCAGCTTGGCTTTAGCGGGAGGGCCTAGTTACGAGCAGTACTTC